This T cell receptor beta chain originates from a study of shared clonotypes between healthy human individuals (dated by TCRdb to about 2020). About the full investigation: A few men and a couple of women, aged 18 to 49 years, made up the cohort. For each donor, three plates each were used for CD4 naive and CD4 memory, two plates were used for CD8 naive, and one plate was used for CD8 memory. Blood TCR repertoires of about 5 healthy adults were deeply sequenced to estimate repertoire size and the extent of clonotype sharing between individuals. Between about 0.85 and 10 billion PBMCs per donor were obtained by leukapheresis. To increase sequencing depth and limit assay-specific biases, TCR repertoire library preparation and sequencing were carried out by different laboratories using diverse techniques. The study at large found these results: Sharing across a few donors was observed for about 5% of naive CD4, over 3% of naive CD8, 2.3% of memory CD4, and around 0.42% of memory CD8 clonotypes. Only blood was sampled, and tissue TCR repertoires likely differ from those in blood. Because the study included a small number of donors, the genetic and exposure-history diversity represented was limited. Naive subsets generally had larger estimated clonotype richness than memory subsets. Incomplete sequencing was indicated by rarefaction of sorted-subset datasets, despite the large sequencing depth. Based on pairwise subsampling, the degree of clonotype sharing among donors was expected to be affected by sequencing depth. Compared with non-shared clonotypes, clonotypes shared by all four sorted-subset donors had higher generation probabilities.

The CDR3 runs 17 residues from the cysteine to the phenylalanine. Only CDR3 DNA remains: 51 bases, in frame from the first base. Via the germline V gene, CDR1 is SGHRS and CDR2 YFSETQ. V is cut by 0 bases and J by 0 bases, and the space between the germline ends is 13 bases. Using the deep immunoSEQ assay, TCR CDR3 regions were amplified from genomic DNA by multiplex PCR. For each cell subset, the extracted genomic DNA was distributed evenly across all wells of several immunoSEQ 96-well plates, and each plate served as one replicate. For sorted subsets, approximately 210 ng of genomic DNA, equivalent to tens of thousands of T cell genomes, went into each replicate PCR. Purified libraries were quantified with a Qubit 3.0 fluorometer, sized on a Bioanalyzer 2100, and re-quantified with the KAPA Library Quantification kit. Every immunoSEQ 96-well plate was sequenced on a separate single-read 150-cycle Illumina NextSeq 550 flow cell. Turning to the authors' computational methods: The immunoSEQ output contained only junctional sequences without quality scores, so filtering could not match that applied to full-length reads. Sequences were annotated with PyIR, a Python wrapper for IgBLAST v1.9, and V/J genes and CDR3 were assigned using IMGT germline references. Reads were removed for weak V/J assignments (E-value above 1e-6), missing CDR3, stop codons, out-of-frame junctions, or ambiguous translated residues. V3J clonotypes were defined by identical inferred V gene, J gene, and CDR3 amino acid sequence. Percentage overlap between repertoires was computed as shared unique clonotypes divided by the size of the smaller repertoire. Three approaches were used to assess repertoire richness: RTK rarefaction, the Chao1 estimator, and Recon v2.1 estimates of unobserved clonotypes. Generation probabilities were computed with OLGA for all TCRbeta clonotypes obtained by the gDNA method from several donors. TCRdb obtained this table from immuneACCESS and retained in-frame rearrangements with V and J assigned. These tables miss some clones; where compared with another copy, unresolved V genes account for less than half of the shortfall, and the remainder is unexplained. The V and J calls and clone size come from that table; D and trimming were worked out from the DNA. The sample table records around 1.6 million clones; approximately 98% of these occur just once. The ten most abundant clones make up 0.4% to 0.45% of the sample.

On this clone: The antigen it binds to is not known. Per-base qualities were not stored, and no clone one base away is much larger.

Donors were healthy HIV-negative adults with no recently reported acute infections or vaccinations. Only Caucasian adults living in Nashville, Tennessee, USA were represented among the donors. CD4+ T cells were enriched by magnetic negative selection, after which naive cells were positively selected on CD45RA and the negative fraction was taken as the memory subset. Blood was obtained by leukapheresis, after which PBMCs were separated by Ficoll-Histopaque density gradient centrifugation and cryopreserved in liquid nitrogen vapor phase. Analytical flow cytometry was used to check the purity and quantity of each magnetically sorted T cell population. From each sorted fraction, genomic DNA was isolated and quantified by UV absorbance on a Nanodrop 2000c.

Material: naive CD4+ T cells sorted from blood. The cell subset or site tag for this specimen amounts to: CD45RA+ positively selected. The source is a man aged 25-40 years in good health. In this chain, TRBV5-1 is recombined with TRBJ2-1; TRBD2 is a possible D gene, resting on 6 matching bases. The nucleotide sequence reads TGCGCCAGCAGCTTGGTGCGGGGTCCGGGCTCCTACAATGAGCAGTTCTTC. This is translated as CASSLVRGPGSYNEQFF. With all but the CDR3 taken from the reference TRBV5-1 and TRBJ2-1 genes, the full variable domain is: KAGVTQTPRYLIKTRGQQVTLSCSPISGHRSVSWYQQTPGQGLQFLFEYFSETQRNKGNFPGRFSGRQFSNSRSEMNVSTLELGDSALYLCASSLVRGPGSYNEQFFGPGTRLTVL.